These 31 T cell receptor beta chains share one sample of origin, sequenced in a study of control samples from healthy donors and cancer patients. Measured with immunoSEQ multiplex PCR; TCRdb has only the in-frame clones, and not every one. The profile shows roughly 40,000 clones, over 80% of them singletons. Sequencing used blood. The receptor set was obtained from a man in his 60s in good health.

The V gene is TRBV30, the J gene TRBJ1-6; D gene uncertain. Trimming stripped 0 bases from V and 9 bases from J, with 12 bases between. Germline CDR1 reads GTSNPN; CDR2 reads SVGIG (reference sequence). The CDR3 is 14 residues long. The CDR3 DNA reads as TGTGCCTGGAGTGTGTGGGGTTCAGGTTCACCCCTCCACTTT. This encodes CAWSVWGSGSPLHF.

This clone has a handful of counts. The chain uses TRBV7-2 and TRBJ1-2; 9 positions match TRBD1. CDR1 is SGHTA, CDR2 FQGNSA, per germline. With V trimmed by 6 bases and J by 4 bases, 12 bases remained unmatched. The CDR3 has 16 amino acids. This CDR3 reads CASRQGATGASYGYTF. CDR3 nucleotide sequence: TGTGCCAGCAGACAGGGGGCAACAGGGGCTTCCTATGGCTACACCTTC.

The gene calls are TRBV7-8 and TRBJ1-5; 9 bases map to TRBD1. With V trimmed by 5 bases and J by 4 bases, 6 bases remained unmatched. The CDR3 has 15 residues. CDR1 is SGHVS and CDR2 is FQNEAQ in the germline V gene. CDR3: CASSVRDRDNQPQHF. In nucleotides, the CDR3 is TGTGCCAGCAGCGTTCGGGACAGGGATAATCAGCCCCAGCATTTT.

The rearrangement joins TRBV9 to TRBJ1-2, with 7 bases that match TRBD1. Germline loops: CDR1 SGDLS, CDR2 YYNGEE. V dropped 4 bases and J dropped 2; count of bases not matched to a gene: 5. The CDR3 has 14 amino acids. The CDR3 reads CASSSTGANYGYTF. The CDR3 nucleotides read TGTGCCAGCAGCTCTACAGGGGCAAACTATGGCTACACCTTC.

The chain couples TRBV7-9 to TRBJ2-2; 8 positions match TRBD1. CDR1 is SEHNR, CDR2 FQNEAQ, per germline (reference sequence). Germline trimming cut 3 bases from V and 4 bases from J; bases unmatched to any gene: 7. This CDR3 is 16 amino acids long. The CDR3 region is CASSFFSGTGTGELFF. The CDR3 nucleotides are TGTGCCAGCAGCTTCTTCTCTGGGACAGGCACCGGGGAGCTGTTTTTT.

This clone was observed once. The chain links TRBV28 to TRBJ1-5; D remains ambiguous. The CDR3 is made up of 15 amino acids. The V end was cut by 7 bases, the J end by 1 base, with 14 bases between. Germline CDR1 and CDR2: MDHEN and SYDVKM. CDR3 sequence (DNA): TGTGCCAGCATCTCTCTAAGGTCCAGCAATCAGCCCCAGCATTTT. It is translated as CASISLRSSNQPQHF.

The chain couples TRBV2 to TRBJ1-6; 8 nucleotides agree with TRBD1. Losses at the gene ends were 7 bases for V and 6 bases for J; bases not matched to a gene: 5. This CDR3 region has 14 residues. Per germline, CDR1 SNHLY and CDR2 FYNNEI. CDR3 sequence reads: CASTDDRGNSPLHF. The CDR3 DNA sequence: TGTGCCAGCACCGACGACAGGGGTAATTCACCCCTCCACTTT.

The rearrangement links TRBV5-8 to TRBJ2-7, with TRBD1 matching over 9 bases. The CDR3 covers 15 residues. Germline CDR1 reads SGHTS; CDR2 reads YDEGEE. Trimming at V came to 3 bases and at J to 1 base, leaving 5 bases not matched to a gene. CDR3 protein: CASSYGQGSSYEQYF. The CDR3 nucleotides read TGTGCCAGCAGCTACGGACAGGGGTCATCCTACGAGCAGTACTTC.

The chain has TRBV3-1 (or the pseudogene TRBV3-2) and TRBJ2-5; 7 nucleotides agree with TRBD2. Germline V gene data show CDR1 as LGHDT and CDR2 as YNNKEL (reference sequence). This CDR3 comprises 15 residues. After removal of 1 base from V and 5 bases from J, the junction contained 7 bases not matched to a gene. The CDR3 sequence is CASSQGTSLVETQYF. CDR3 sequence (DNA): TGTGCCAGCAGCCAAGGGACTAGTTTAGTGGAGACCCAGTACTTC.

The gene calls are TRBV13 and TRBJ2-7; D may be TRBD1 (5 bases). CDR3 length: 17 amino acids. Germline V lookup: CDR1 PRHDT, CDR2 FYEKMQ (reference sequence). The ends were cut back, 5 bases at V and 3 bases at J, with 23 bases in the middle. CDR3 DNA: TGTGCCAGCAGCAGAAGGGGAATCTCCTCTTCTGGCTACGAGCAGTACTTC. This codes for CASSRRGISSSGYEQYF.

The rearrangement uses TRBV7-2 and TRBJ2-5, with TRBD2 matching 10 bases. V shed 5 bases and J 4 bases; nucleotides not matched to a gene: 7. Germline loops: CDR1 SGHTA, CDR2 FQGNSA. The CDR3 is made up of 15 amino acids. For the CDR3, the DNA is TGTGCCAGCAGCGCCACGGGACTAGCGTCAGAGACCCAGTACTTC. Its protein product is CASSATGLASETQYF.

The chain couples TRBV9 to TRBJ1-3, with D hard to call. The length of the CDR3 is 17 residues. Trimming removed 0 bases from V and 0 bases from J, with 13 bases in between. Germline V gene data show CDR1 as SGDLS and CDR2 as YYNGEE. The CDR3 loop is CASSVVGGHLSGNTIYF. CDR3 DNA: TGTGCCAGCAGCGTAGTAGGAGGGCACCTCTCTGGAAACACCATATATTTT.

The V call is TRBV11-2, the J call TRBJ2-3; 8 positions match TRBD1. This CDR3 spans 15 amino acids. From germline, CDR1 is SGHAT and CDR2 FQNNGV. V trimming: 4 bases; J trimming: 6 bases; junction bases outside the gene matches: 9. DNA of the CDR3: TGTGCCAGCAGCTATACAGGGGGAGGAGTGGATACGCAGTATTTT. It codes for CASSYTGGGVDTQYF.

The chain carries TRBV10-1 and TRBJ2-7, with TRBD1 as a possible D gene (6 bases). This CDR3 has 14 residues. CDR1 and CDR2 (germline): WNHNN, SYGVQD (reference sequence). Trimming pared 4 bases from V and 5 bases from J, leaving 15 bases between. Here the CDR3 DNA reads TGCGCCAGCAGTGTTCCCGGGACAAGGCACGAGCAGTACTTC. Translation: CASSVPGTRHEQYF.

The gene calls are TRBV19 and TRBJ1-1; 9 nucleotides align to TRBD1. Trimming at V came to 3 bases and at J to 5 bases, leaving 4 bases not matched to a gene. Germline CDR1 LNHDA, CDR2 SQIVND (reference sequence). The CDR3 is made up of 14 amino acids. The CDR3 loop reads CASSIRQGETEAFF. The CDR3 DNA is TGTGCCAGTAGTATCAGACAGGGGGAAACTGAAGCTTTCTTT. Using reference TRBV19 and TRBJ1-1 for the parts outside the CDR3, the full variable domain is DGGITQSPKYLFRKEGQNVTLSCEQNLNHDAMYWYRQDPGQGLRLIYYSQIVNDFQKGDIAEGYSVSREKKESFPLTVTSAQKNPTAFYLCASSIRQGETEAFFGQGTRLTVV.

The genes are TRBV20-1 and TRBJ2-1; D is undetermined. The V gene's germline CDR1 is DFQATT and CDR2 SNEGSKA (reference sequence). This CDR3 contains 11 residues. DNA of the CDR3: TGCAGCGCCACTACCCACAATGAGCAGTTCTTC. Amino acids: CSATTHNEQFF.

The V and J genes are TRBV15 and TRBJ1-1; TRBD1 aligns across 9 bases. The CDR3 length is 15 residues. V lost 4 bases to trimming and J lost 1 base; unmatched junction nucleotides: 4. CDR1 is LNHNV and CDR2 is YYDKDF in the germline V gene (reference sequence). CDR3 residues: CATSTLTGGNTEAFF. For the CDR3, the DNA is TGTGCCACCAGCACCCTGACAGGGGGGAACACTGAAGCTTTCTTT. Full variable domain (rest looked up from reference TRBV15 and TRBJ1-1): DAMVIQNPRYQVTQFGKPVTLSCSQTLNHNVMYWYQQKSSQAPKLLFHYYDKDFNNEADTPDNFQSRRPNTSFCFLDIRSPGLGDTAMYLCATSTLTGGNTEAFFGQGTRLTVV.

This clone has a handful of counts. The chain combines TRBV19 with TRBJ1-5; 8 bases line up with TRBD1. Unmatched junction bases numbered 8, after V lost 6 bases and J lost 4 bases. Germline V gene lookup returns CDR1 LNHDA and CDR2 SQIVND (reference sequence). The CDR3 is made up of 15 amino acids. CDR3: CASRAPGTGNQPQHF. In DNA, the CDR3 is TGTGCCAGTAGGGCACCCGGGACAGGAAATCAGCCCCAGCATTTT.

This clone was detected only a few times. This chain links TRBV18 with TRBJ1-1; 8 nucleotides match TRBD1. The CDR3 extends over 14 amino acids. V shed 5 bases, J shed 3 bases, and the junction held 5 bases outside the gene matches. CDR1 and CDR2 from the germline V gene are KGHSH and LQKENI. Here the CDR3 DNA reads TGTGCCAGCTCAAACAACAGGGGGGACACTGAAGCTTTCTTT. Residues: CASSNNRGDTEAFF.

The rearrangement joins TRBV4-1 to TRBJ2-2, with a tentative D call TRBD1 (5 bases). The CDR3 consists of 15 residues. Trimming took 3 bases from V and 3 from J, leaving 11 bases between them. Germline CDR1 is MGHRA and CDR2 is YSYEKL. Here the CDR3 reads CASSQGQTYTGELFF. In DNA, the CDR3 is TGCGCCAGCAGCCAGGGGCAGACTTACACCGGGGAGCTGTTTTTT.

The chain has TRBV5-1 and TRBJ2-7; D gene unclear. V lost 3 bases and J 0 bases, leaving 4 bases between the germline ends. Germline-derived CDR1 and CDR2 are SGHRS and YFSETQ. The CDR3 consists of 12 residues. As DNA, the CDR3 is TGCGCCAGCAGCTCTTCCTCCTACGAGCAGTACTTC. Amino acid sequence: CASSSSSYEQYF. Supplemented by reference TRBV5-1 and TRBJ2-7, the full variable domain reads KAGVTQTPRYLIKTRGQQVTLSCSPISGHRSVSWYQQTPGQGLQFLFEYFSETQRNKGNFPGRFSGRQFSNSRSEMNVSTLELGDSALYLCASSSSSYEQYFGPGTRLTVT.

The gene calls are TRBV7-2 and TRBJ2-3; tentatively, D is TRBD2 (5 bases). CDR1 SGHTA and CDR2 FQGNSA come from the germline V gene. V was cut by 5 bases and J by 1 base, with 10 bases left in between. The CDR3 is made up of 14 amino acids. The CDR3 here is CASSPLRGTDTQYF. The CDR3 bases are TGTGCCAGCAGCCCCTTGAGGGGCACAGATACGCAGTATTTT.

The chain links TRBV30 to TRBJ2-3; D gene uncertain. Trimming removed 5 bases from V and 1 base from J, with 10 bases in between. Germline V gene lookup returns CDR1 GTSNPN and CDR2 SVGIG (reference sequence). This CDR3 is built from 13 residues. The CDR3 nucleotides read TGTGCCTGGCAGACGGAACGCACAGATACGCAGTATTTT. This sequence encodes CAWQTERTDTQYF.

The chain recombines TRBV27 with TRBJ2-3, with 13 bases identical to TRBD2. V gave up 5 bases and J gave up 0 bases; unmatched junction bases: 8. The CDR3 is 18 residues long. Germline V CDR1 and CDR2: MNHEY, SMNVEV (reference sequence). Here the CDR3 reads CASSLRTSGGLSTDTQYF. CDR3 coding DNA: TGTGCCAGCAGTCTGAGGACTAGCGGGGGCCTAAGCACAGATACGCAGTATTTT.

This sequence joins TRBV5-1 and TRBJ2-1; D may be TRBD1 (5 bases). The V gene's germline CDR1 is SGHRS and CDR2 YFSETQ. Trimming took 0 bases from V and 6 from J, leaving 13 bases between them. The CDR3 totals 15 residues. The CDR3 DNA reads as TGCGCCAGCAGCTTGGGTCCCCAGGGTCTCAATGAGCAGTTCTTC. Translating gives CASSLGPQGLNEQFF.

V and J are TRBV6-5 and TRBJ2-7; 7 positions agree with TRBD1. The CDR3 runs to 15 residues. The trim removed 5 bases at V and 0 bases at J, leaving 7 bases unmatched. Looked up from germline, CDR1 is MNHEY and CDR2 is SVGAGI. Here the CDR3 reads CASSRETGSSYEQYF. The CDR3 DNA sequence: TGTGCCAGCAGTAGAGAGACAGGGAGCTCCTACGAGCAGTACTTC.

As concerns this clone: At one boundary the junction diverges from the germline segment, which might be a read error. Other DNA sequences in this specimen translate into the identical CDR3. The chain links TRBV4-3 to TRBJ1-6; D unclear. CDR1 and CDR2 (germline): LGHNA, YSLEER. This CDR3 spans 15 amino acids. CDR3 bases: TGCGCCAGCAGCCAAGATCAAGGTGGCAATTCGCCCCTCCACTTT. Translating it yields CASSQDQGGNSPLHF.

V is TRBV30 and J is TRBJ2-1, with 8 bases that match TRBD1. The CDR3 runs 17 residues. Trimming cost V 0 bases and J 1 base; bases outside gene matches: 8. Germline V gene data show CDR1 as GTSNPN and CDR2 as SVGIG (reference sequence). Here the CDR3 DNA reads TGTGCCTGGAGTGTACTTTGGGGACAGGATTCCTACAATGAGCAGTTCTTC. Translating gives CAWSVLWGQDSYNEQFF.

V is TRBV14 and J is TRBJ2-3; D call uncertain. Per germline, CDR1 SGHDN and CDR2 FVKESK. Trimming stripped 0 bases from V and 2 bases from J, with 9 bases between. This CDR3 is built from 15 residues. This chain's CDR3 is CASSQDRAYTDTQYF. The CDR3 nucleotides are TGTGCCAGCAGCCAAGACCGGGCATACACAGATACGCAGTATTTT.

The V and J genes are TRBV2 and TRBJ2-7, with 9 bases identical to TRBD1. Unmatched junction bases numbered 6, after V lost 7 bases and J lost 5 bases. The CDR3 has 13 residues. Per germline, CDR1 SNHLY and CDR2 FYNNEI. CDR3 residues: CASIGTGFHEQYF. The CDR3 nucleotides read TGTGCCAGCATAGGGACAGGGTTCCACGAGCAGTACTTC. Filled out from reference TRBV2 and TRBJ2-7, the complete variable domain reads EPEVTQTPSHQVTQMGQEVILRCVPISNHLYFYWYRQILGQKVEFLVSFYNNEISEKSEIFDDQFSVERPDGSNFTLKIRSTKLEDSAMYFCASIGTGFHEQYFGPGTRLTVT.

This rearrangement joins TRBV7-8 to TRBJ2-1, with 8 bases aligning to TRBD1. Trimming took 1 base from V and 2 from J; bases not matched to a gene: 1. The CDR3 is 15 amino acids. Germline assignment: CDR1 SGHVS and CDR2 FQNEAQ. CDR3 coding DNA: TGTGCCAGCAGCTTAGACAGGGGGACCTACAATGAGCAGTTCTTC. Amino acid sequence: CASSLDRGTYNEQFF.